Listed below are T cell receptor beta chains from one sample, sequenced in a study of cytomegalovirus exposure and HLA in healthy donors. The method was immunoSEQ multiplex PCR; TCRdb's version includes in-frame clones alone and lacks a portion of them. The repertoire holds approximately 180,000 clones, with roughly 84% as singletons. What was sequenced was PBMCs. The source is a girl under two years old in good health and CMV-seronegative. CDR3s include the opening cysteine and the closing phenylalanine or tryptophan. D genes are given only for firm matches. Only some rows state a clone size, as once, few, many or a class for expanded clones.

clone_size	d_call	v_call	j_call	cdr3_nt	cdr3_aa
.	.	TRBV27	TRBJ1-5	TGTGCCAGCAGTTTAAGTTCCCGGGGGAATCAGCCCCAGCATTTT	CASSLSSRGNQPQHF
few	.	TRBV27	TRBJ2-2	TGTGCCACAGCGCAACAGGGGGGGATCACCGGGGAGCTGTTTTTT	CATAQQGGITGELFF
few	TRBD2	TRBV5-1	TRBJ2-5	TGCGCCAGCAGCTTGGTAGCGGGGGGACAAGAGACCCAGTACTTC	CASSLVAGGQETQYF
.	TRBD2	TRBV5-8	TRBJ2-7	TGTGCCAGCAGCTTACACCGGGACTACTCCTACGAGCAGTACTTC	CASSLHRDYSYEQYF
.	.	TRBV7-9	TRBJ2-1	TGTGCCAGCAGCTCCCCGGCGGGAATCTACAATGAGCAGTTCTTC	CASSSPAGIYNEQFF
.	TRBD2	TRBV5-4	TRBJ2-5	TGTGCCAGCAGCTTGGCCCGGGCTAGCGGGCGAGAGACCCAGTACTTC	CASSLARASGRETQYF
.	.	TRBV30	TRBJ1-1	TGTGCCTGGACGAGACGGAGACCCGAAGCTTTCTTT	CAWTRRRPEAFF
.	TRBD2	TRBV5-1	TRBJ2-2	TGCGCCAGCAGAAAATACGGACAGCCCGGGACTAGCGAGGCCGGGGAGCTGTTTTTT	CASRKYGQPGTSEAGELFF
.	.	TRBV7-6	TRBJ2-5	TGTGCCAGCAGCTCTGGAGGGTTTGAGACCCAGTACTTC	CASSSGGFETQYF
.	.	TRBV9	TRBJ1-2	TGTGCCAGCAGCGAGTCAGGGAACTATGGCTACACCTTC	CASSESGNYGYTF
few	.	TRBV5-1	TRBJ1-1	TGCGCCAGCAGCAGGCAGGGCCCGAACACTGAAGCTTTCTTT	CASSRQGPNTEAFF
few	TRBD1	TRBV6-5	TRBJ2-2	TGTGCCAGCAGTTATCGGGACAGGGATACCGGGGAGCTGTTTTTT	CASSYRDRDTGELFF
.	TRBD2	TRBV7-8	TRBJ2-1	TGTGCCAGCAGCACGAATCGACTAGCGGGGGCCGACAATGAGCAGTTCTTC	CASSTNRLAGADNEQFF
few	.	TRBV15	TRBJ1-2	TGTGCCACCAGCAGAGGACGGGGTGCTAACTATGGCTACACCTTC	CATSRGRGANYGYTF
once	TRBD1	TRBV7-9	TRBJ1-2	TGTGCCAGCAGCTTATCGACAGGGCGGTATGGCTACACCTTC	CASSLSTGRYGYTF
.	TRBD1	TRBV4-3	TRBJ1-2	TGCGCCAGCAGCCGAGGGACAGATAGAGGCTATGGCTACACCTTC	CASSRGTDRGYGYTF
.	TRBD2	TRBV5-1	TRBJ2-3	TGCGCCAGCAGGAGTTCAGGGAGGGGCACAGATACGCAGTATTTT	CASRSSGRGTDTQYF
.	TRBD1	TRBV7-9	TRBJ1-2	TGTGCCAGCAGCCCGGTGACAGGGGGCCATGGCTACACCTTC	CASSPVTGGHGYTF
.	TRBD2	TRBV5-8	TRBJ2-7	TGTGCCAGCAGCTTGGCAGCGGGAGGGCAGTACGAGCAGTACTTC	CASSLAAGGQYEQYF
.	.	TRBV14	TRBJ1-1	TGTGCCAGCAGCCAAGAGGGAGTAATACCGATGAACACTGAAGCTTTCTTT	CASSQEGVIPMNTEAFF
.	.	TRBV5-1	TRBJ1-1	TGCGCCAGCAGCTTGCTAGGGGAGGACACTGAAGCTTTCTTT	CASSLLGEDTEAFF
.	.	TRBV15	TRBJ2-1	TGTGCCATCGATAGTCCCCTCGTCTACAATGAGCAGTTCTTC	CAIDSPLVYNEQFF
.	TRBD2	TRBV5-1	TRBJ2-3	TGCGCCAGCAGGAGCGGGGGGGCCGGGGATACGCAGTATTTT	CASRSGGAGDTQYF
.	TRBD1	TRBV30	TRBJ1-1	TGTGCCTGGATAGGGGTATCGACAGGGAAAGCTTTCTTT	CAWIGVSTGKAFF
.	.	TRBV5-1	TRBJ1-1	TGCGCCAGCAGCCTGACTCTGCCGACCGGGACAATGAACACTGAAGCTTTCTTT	CASSLTLPTGTMNTEAFF
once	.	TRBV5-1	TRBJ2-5	TGCGCCAGCAGCTACGCTTCTAACCAAGAGACCCAGTACTTC	CASSYASNQETQYF
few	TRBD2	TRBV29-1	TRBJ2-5	TGCAGCGTTGCCGCGGGGGGGATCCAAGAGACCCAGTACTTC	CSVAAGGIQETQYF
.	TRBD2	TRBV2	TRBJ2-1	TGTGCCAGCAGGCGTGAGCCGAGTGGGGGGGATGAGCAGTTCTTC	CASRREPSGGDEQFF
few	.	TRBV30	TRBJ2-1	TGTGCCTGGAGTGCCAGCTCCTACAATGAGCAGTTCTTC	CAWSASSYNEQFF
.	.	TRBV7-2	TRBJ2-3	TGTGCCAGCAGCTGGACTTTGTCCACAGATACGCAGTATTTT	CASSWTLSTDTQYF
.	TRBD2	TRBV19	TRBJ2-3	TGTGCCAGTAGTAAAATAGCGGGAGGGCCGCGCACAGATACGCAGTATTTT	CASSKIAGGPRTDTQYF
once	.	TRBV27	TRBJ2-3	TGTGCCAGCAGTCCGGGAGCAGATACGCAGTATTTT	CASSPGADTQYF